The clone carrying this TCR beta chain appeared a few times. Its antigen is unknown. Trimming shortened V by 0 bases and J by 3 bases, and 12 bases separated the two germline ends. The CDR3 covers 15 residues. From germline, CDR1 is MNHEY and CDR2 SVGAGI. This sample was taken from a study of cytomegalovirus exposure and HLA in healthy donors. Overall study: Within the Caucasian-associated ancestry cluster were 81% of the 398 genotyped donors. Points from the study as a whole: Per a prior analysis, the majority of TCR beta V segments were productive roughly 90% or roughly 30% of the time. The classifier reportedly diagnosed cytomegalovirus status with high sensitivity and specificity.

PCR primers comprised 60 Vbeta and 13 Jbeta primers. Method: immunoSEQ multiplex PCR; TCRdb's copy keeps in-frame clones and lacks some. This table holds about 160,000 clones, 82% found once. The specimen was PBMCs. The chain joins TRBV6-5 to TRBJ2-7, with D perhaps TRBD2 (6 bases). The sequence derives from a girl aged 10 to 17 in good health and CMV-seropositive. The CDR3 reads CASSYSYSGLYEQYF. In DNA form, the CDR3 reads TGTGCCAGCAGTTACTCGTATAGCGGCCTCTACGAGCAGTACTTC.